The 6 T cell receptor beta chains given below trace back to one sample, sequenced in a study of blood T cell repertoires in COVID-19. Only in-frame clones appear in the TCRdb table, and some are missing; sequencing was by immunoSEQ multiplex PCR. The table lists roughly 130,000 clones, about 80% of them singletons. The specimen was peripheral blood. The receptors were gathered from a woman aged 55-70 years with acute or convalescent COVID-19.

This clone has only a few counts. This CDR3 is CASSSTGERNTIYF. The CDR3 bases are TGTGCCAGCAGTTCGACAGGGGAACGAAACACCATATATTTT. The chain couples TRBV6-5 to TRBJ1-3, with 8 bases that match TRBD1. Germline trimming cut 4 bases from V and 5 bases from J; bases unmatched to any gene: 4. CDR1 and CDR2 from the germline V gene are MNHEY and SVGAGI. The length of the CDR3 is 14 residues.

The CDR3 nucleotides read TGTGCCAGCAGTGACCCGGGACAGCTAAACACCGGGGAGCTGTTTTTT. It codes for CASSDPGQLNTGELFF. The chain carries TRBV25-1 and TRBJ2-2; 7 bases map to TRBD1. V shed 3 bases and J 2 bases; nucleotides not matched to a gene: 6. Germline V CDR1 and CDR2: MGHDK, SYGVNS. CDR3 length equals 16 residues.

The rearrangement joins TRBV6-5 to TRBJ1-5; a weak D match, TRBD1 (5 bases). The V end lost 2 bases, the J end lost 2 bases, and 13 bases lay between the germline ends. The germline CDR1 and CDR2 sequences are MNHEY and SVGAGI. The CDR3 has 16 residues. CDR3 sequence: CASSYKWGAGNQPQHF. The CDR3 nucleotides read TGTGCCAGCAGTTACAAGTGGGGCGCTGGCAATCAGCCCCAGCATTTT.

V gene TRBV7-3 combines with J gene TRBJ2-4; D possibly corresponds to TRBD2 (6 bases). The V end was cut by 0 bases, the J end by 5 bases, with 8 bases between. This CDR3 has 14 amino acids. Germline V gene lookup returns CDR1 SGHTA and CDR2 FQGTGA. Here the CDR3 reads CASSLTGGENIQYF. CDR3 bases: TGTGCCAGCAGCTTAACGGGGGGAGAAAACATTCAGTACTTC.

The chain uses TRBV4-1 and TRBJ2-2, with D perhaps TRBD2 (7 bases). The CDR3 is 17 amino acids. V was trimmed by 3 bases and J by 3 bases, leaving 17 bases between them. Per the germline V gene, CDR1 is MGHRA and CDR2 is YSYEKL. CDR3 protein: CASSHPEGGGHTGELFF. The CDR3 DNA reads TGCGCCAGCAGCCACCCGGAGGGAGGGGGACACACCGGGGAGCTGTTTTTT.

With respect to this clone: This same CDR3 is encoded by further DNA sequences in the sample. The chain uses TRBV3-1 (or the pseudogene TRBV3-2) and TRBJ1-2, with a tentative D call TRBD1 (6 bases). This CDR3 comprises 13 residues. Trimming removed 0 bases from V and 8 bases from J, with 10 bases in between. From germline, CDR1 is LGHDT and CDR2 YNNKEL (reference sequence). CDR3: CASSQEDRRGYTF. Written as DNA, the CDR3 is TGTGCCAGCAGCCAAGAGGACAGAAGGGGCTACACCTTC.